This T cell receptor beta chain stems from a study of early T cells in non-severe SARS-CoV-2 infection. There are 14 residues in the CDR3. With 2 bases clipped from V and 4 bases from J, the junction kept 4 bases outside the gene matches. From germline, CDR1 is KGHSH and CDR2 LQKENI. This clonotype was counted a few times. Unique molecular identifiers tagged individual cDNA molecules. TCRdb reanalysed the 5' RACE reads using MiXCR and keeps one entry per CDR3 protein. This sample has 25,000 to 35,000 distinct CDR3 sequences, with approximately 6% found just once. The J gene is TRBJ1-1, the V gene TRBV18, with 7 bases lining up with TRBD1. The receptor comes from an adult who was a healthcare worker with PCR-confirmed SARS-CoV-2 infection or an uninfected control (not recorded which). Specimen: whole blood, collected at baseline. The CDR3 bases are TGTGCCAGCTCACCATGGTCAGGGGGCACTGAAGCTTTCTTT. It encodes CASSPWSGGTEAFF. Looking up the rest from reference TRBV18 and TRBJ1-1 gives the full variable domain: NAGVMQNPRHLVRRRGQEARLRCSPMKGHSHVYWYRQLPEEGLKFMVYLQKENIIDESGMPKERFSAEFPKEGPSILRIQQVVRGDSAAYFCASSPWSGGTEAFFGQGTRLTVV.